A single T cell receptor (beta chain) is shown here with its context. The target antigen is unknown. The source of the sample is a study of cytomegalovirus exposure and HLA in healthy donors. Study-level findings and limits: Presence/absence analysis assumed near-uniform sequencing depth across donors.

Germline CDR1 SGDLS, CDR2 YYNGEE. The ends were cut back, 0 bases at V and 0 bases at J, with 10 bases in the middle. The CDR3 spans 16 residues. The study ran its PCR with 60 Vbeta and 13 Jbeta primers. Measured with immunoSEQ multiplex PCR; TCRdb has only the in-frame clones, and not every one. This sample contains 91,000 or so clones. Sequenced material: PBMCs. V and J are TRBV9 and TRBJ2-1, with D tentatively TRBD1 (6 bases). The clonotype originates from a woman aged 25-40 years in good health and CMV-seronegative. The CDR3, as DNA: TGTGCCAGCAGCGTAGGGGGGCGGAGCTCCTACAATGAGCAGTTCTTC. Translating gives CASSVGGRSSYNEQFF. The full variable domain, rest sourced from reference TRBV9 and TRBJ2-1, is DSGVTQTPKHLITATGQRVTLRCSPRSGDLSVYWYQQSLDQGLQFLIQYYNGEERAKGNILERFSAQQFPDLHSELNLSSLELGDSALYFCASSVGGRSSYNEQFFGPGTRLTVL.